The next 5 T cell receptor beta chains were all read from a single sample in a study of blood T cell repertoires in COVID-19. Sequencing was performed with immunoSEQ multiplex PCR; in TCRdb, only in-frame clones are kept and a portion is missing. The table includes 150,000 to 170,000 clones, about 80% detected once. The sequencing input was peripheral blood. These TCRs come from a woman in her sixties with COVID-19, enrolled during active disease.

The chain uses TRBV2 and TRBJ1-6; maybe TRBD1 (5 bases). The CDR3 consists of 11 residues. Trimming took 7 bases from V and 7 from J, leaving 5 bases between them. The germline V gene encodes CDR1 SNHLY and CDR2 FYNNEI. The CDR3 loop reads CASNRNSPLHF. The DNA of the CDR3 is TGTGCCAGCAACAGGAATTCACCCCTCCACTTT.

The chain combines TRBV7-3 with TRBJ2-2, with D perhaps TRBD2 (5 bases). The CDR3 loop spans 13 amino acids. V was pared by 5 bases and J by 5 bases, with 9 bases between. Germline V gene lookup returns CDR1 SGHTA and CDR2 FQGTGA. The CDR3 spells CASSTQRTGELFF. CDR3 coding DNA: TGTGCCAGCAGCACCCAGCGGACCGGGGAGCTGTTTTTT.

This clone appeared once. The chain recombines TRBV19 with TRBJ1-5; D unresolved. The germline gives CDR1 LNHDA, CDR2 SQIVND (reference sequence). This CDR3 contains 14 residues. Trimming stripped 2 bases from V and 3 bases from J, with 8 bases between. The CDR3 DNA is TGTGCCAGTAGTATACAGGCCGTCAATCAGCCCCAGCATTTT. Translation: CASSIQAVNQPQHF.

The J gene is TRBJ2-5, the V gene TRBV2; 10 positions agree with TRBD1. This CDR3 has 16 residues. V lost 1 base, J lost 3 bases, and 5 bases stayed unmatched. Per germline, CDR1 SNHLY and CDR2 FYNNEI. The CDR3 loop is CASSEGTGGGKETQYF. The DNA of the CDR3 is TGTGCCAGCAGTGAAGGGACAGGGGGGGGAAAAGAGACCCAGTACTTC.

CDR3 nucleotides: TGTGCCAGCAGCCCCGACCCCGGGGGGCAGGGCTATGGCTACACCTTC. Protein product: CASSPDPGGQGYGYTF. The chain couples TRBV9 to TRBJ1-2; D is possibly TRBD1 (6 bases). CDR3 length: 16 residues. The germline V gene has CDR1 SGDLS and CDR2 YYNGEE. V was clipped by 4 bases and J by 4 bases, with 20 bases between them.